A single TCR beta chain is shown here with its context. No cognate antigen has been identified for it. Qualities for individual bases were not recorded, and no much larger clone is one base off. Library construction relied on the immunoSEQ multiplex PCR assay. TCRbeta CDR3 sequencing was performed at survey depth by Adaptive Biotechnologies, and CDR3 sequences, V/J genes, productive frequency and template counts were reported. Amplification of TCR beta CDR3 regions was performed from genomic DNA rather than from RNA. In the source study's methods: Jensen-Shannon divergence was used to quantify pairwise repertoire overlap between tissues, with a value of 1 indicating complete divergence and a value of 0 indicating identical repertoires. Tissues were clustered by single-linkage agglomerative hierarchical clustering of pairwise JSD values and displayed as dendrograms. GLIPH2 was applied to all patient samples using simulation_depth 1000, kmer_min_depth 3, and cdr3_length_cutoff 8, and only groups with more than two unique CDR3s were retained. In a standardized tissue-overlap score, Jaccard GLIPH-group overlap across patients was extrapolated to a standard repertoire size of 1000 clones. To look at how diversity was associated with clinical or experimental variables, linear mixed-effect models were used, with tissue treated as a fixed effect and individual treated as a random effect. The table comes from immuneACCESS by way of TCRdb, which keeps in-frame sequences with V and J called. Part of the clones is missing from these tables; in studies checked, under half for an unresolved V gene and the rest for unknown reasons. That table is the source of V, J and clone size, and D and trimming were worked out from the DNA. The sample table lists some 1,400 clones, about 75% of them with a count of one. Over 20% of the sample rests with the top ten.

The data originate from a study of tissue T cells after allogeneic stem cell transplantation (dated by TCRdb to between 2021 and 2022). At the level of the whole study: Every GVHD patient received a graft from a donor; four grafts were unmodified and three were CD34-selected to deplete T cells. Using research autopsies of patients with and without GVHD, plus mouse models of GVHD, the study profiled TCR beta repertoires across many tissues. When multiple samples of a tissue existed, pathologist review of H&E sections prioritized samples with histologically apparent lymphocytes for sequencing. On the human side, the study was prospective and observational, with no blinding or randomization. What the work shows at the level of the full study, not this receptor alone: Within patients, how anatomically similar tissues were was a major factor shaping TCR repertoire composition, regardless of disease or transplant status. Blood and spleen T cells captured only a limited portion of the TCR repertoire detected in tissues, in both patients and mice. Not many T cell clones showed up in more than one patient, yet clustering based on motifs uncovered repertoire signatures that were shared across patients in a tissue-specific way. The study did not determine which tissue TCRs were alloreactive or antigen-specific, and some clones might have been persisting host cells. A small and clinically heterogeneous patient cohort was studied, and sampling depth was acknowledged as a limitation.

What the time point label conveys for this sample: human tissue collected at research (rapid) autopsy. Over a three-year period, six to eight adult allo-HCT recipients who had steroid-refractory GVHD were prospectively enrolled in a research-autopsy study. Gastrointestinal GVHD was present in all GVHD patients, several lines of GVHD-directed therapy were administered to all GVHD patients, and skin involvement was additionally present in roughly 5 GVHD patients. After a median post-mortem interval of about 9.4 hours, autopsy tissues were collected, including GI sites from esophagus to rectum, liver, skin, and lymphoid organs such as spleen. Each autopsy specimen was bisected, with one portion flash-frozen in liquid nitrogen and the remainder formalin-fixed, and the outer muscle layers of GI specimens were removed. Genomic DNA was extracted from frozen tissues using the Mag-Bind Blood & Tissue DNA HDQ 96 Kit on a Chemagic 360 or the DNeasy Blood & Tissue Kit. Because of concern about red blood cell contamination, extracted DNA was further purified using the Genomic DNA Clean & Concentrator-25 kit.

Relative to germline, V is missing 2 bases and J is missing 5 bases, with 3 bases of the junction outside any gene match. The CDR3 sequence holds 12 residues, the cysteine and phenylalanine included. Only CDR3 DNA remains: 36 bases, in frame from the first base. In the germline V gene, CDR1 corresponds to SQVTM and CDR2 to ANQGSEA. The receptor was derived from a male patient aged 40 to 69 with steroid-refractory graft-versus-host disease after an allogeneic stem cell transplant. In patients who had a transplant, some T cells may come from the graft donor. This chain joins TRBV29-1 to TRBJ2-7; 7 bases in between match TRBD1. The specimen comprised stomach tissue, sampled at autopsy. CDR3 region: CSVEKTGNEQYF. DNA sequence: TGCAGCGTTGAAAAGACAGGGAACGAGCAGTACTTC.